Sequencing of this T cell receptor beta chain was carried out in a study of cytomegalovirus exposure and HLA in healthy donors. About this clone itself: Antigen specificity is unknown.

Regarding the study as a whole: While the bulk of TCR sequences proved rare, some public TCRs turned up in many donors. In vitro, three CMV-associated chains proved specific for CMV antigens. Association of 16,951 TCR beta sequences with HLA alleles was found at 0.05 false discovery rate in a later analysis. Later analysis suggested most CMV-associated TCR beta chains were HLA-restricted.

PCR employed 60 Vbeta and 13 Jbeta primers. The method was immunoSEQ multiplex PCR; TCRdb's version includes in-frame clones alone and lacks a portion of them. The sample contains around 150,000 clones, about 88% of which appear only once. The CDR3 is 14 amino acids. From germline, CDR1 is GTSNPN and CDR2 SVGIG (reference sequence). The ends were cut back, 0 bases at V and 5 bases at J, with 11 bases in the middle. This rearrangement joins TRBV30 to TRBJ1-5, with D possibly TRBD1 on 5 matching bases. Sequencing was performed on PBMCs. The receptor's source is a young man in good health and CMV-seropositive. The CDR3 spells CAWSVREGHQPQHF. The CDR3 DNA reads as TGTGCCTGGAGTGTACGGGAGGGGCATCAGCCCCAGCATTTT. Full variable domain (missing parts from reference TRBV30 and TRBJ1-5): SQTIHQWPATLVQPVGSPLSLECTVEGTSNPNLYWYRQAAGRGLQLLFYSVGIGQISSEVPQNLSASRPQDRQFILSSKKLLLSDSGFYLCAWSVREGHQPQHFGDGTRLSIL.